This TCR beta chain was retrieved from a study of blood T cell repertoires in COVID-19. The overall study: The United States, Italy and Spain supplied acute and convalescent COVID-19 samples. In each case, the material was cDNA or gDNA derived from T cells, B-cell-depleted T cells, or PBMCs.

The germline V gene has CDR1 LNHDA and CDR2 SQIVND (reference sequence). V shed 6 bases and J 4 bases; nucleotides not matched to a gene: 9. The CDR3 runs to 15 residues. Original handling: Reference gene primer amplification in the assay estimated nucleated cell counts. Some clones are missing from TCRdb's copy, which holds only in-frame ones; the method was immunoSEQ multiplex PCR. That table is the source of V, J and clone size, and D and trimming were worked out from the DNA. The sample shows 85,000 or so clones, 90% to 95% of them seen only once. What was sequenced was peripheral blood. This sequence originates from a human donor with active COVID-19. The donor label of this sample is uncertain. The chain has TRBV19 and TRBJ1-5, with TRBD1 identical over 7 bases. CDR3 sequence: CASRGKGGWNQPQHF. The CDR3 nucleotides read TGTGCCAGTAGGGGAAAAGGGGGCTGGAATCAGCCCCAGCATTTT.